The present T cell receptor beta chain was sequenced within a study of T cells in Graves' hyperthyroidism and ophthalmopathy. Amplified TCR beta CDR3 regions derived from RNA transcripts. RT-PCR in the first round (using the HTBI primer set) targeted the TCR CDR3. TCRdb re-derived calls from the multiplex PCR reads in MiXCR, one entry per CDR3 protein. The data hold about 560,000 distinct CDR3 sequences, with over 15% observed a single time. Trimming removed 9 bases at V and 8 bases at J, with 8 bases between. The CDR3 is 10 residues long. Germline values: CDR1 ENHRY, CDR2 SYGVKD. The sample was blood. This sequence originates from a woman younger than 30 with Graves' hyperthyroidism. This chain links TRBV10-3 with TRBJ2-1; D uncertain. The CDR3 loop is CAIRTDEQFF. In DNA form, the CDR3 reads TGTGCCATTAGGACCGATGAGCAGTTCTTC.